A single sample is the source of the 24 T cell receptor beta chains below, sequenced in a study of spatial heterogeneity in lung cancer. Overall study findings and caveats: Tumors with more nonsynonymous mutations had more expanded intratumoral alpha and beta TCRs.

The time point: sample taken at primary tumor resection. No antigen is known for these receptors. TCRdb ran MiXCR on the 5' RACE reads and lists one entry per CDR3 protein. The sample lists over 15,000 distinct CDR3 sequences, 5% to 7% seen once, with 10% in the top ten. The sample was lung tumor tissue, taken at surgery. These receptors all come from a female donor with early-stage non-small cell lung cancer.

The chain uses TRBV11-1 and TRBJ1-1, with D maybe TRBD1 (6 bases). CDR3 length equals 13 residues. Per the germline V gene, CDR1 is SGHAT and CDR2 is FQDESV (reference sequence). V was pared by 1 base and J by 6 bases, with 9 bases between. For the CDR3, the DNA is TGTGCCAGCAGCTTAGGGACAGCGGCTGAAGCTTTCTTT. This sequence encodes CASSLGTAAEAFF.

By share, this clonotype counts as medium-sized. The gene calls are TRBV28 and TRBJ2-3; no firm D call. Germline CDR1 reads MDHEN; CDR2 reads SYDVKM. This CDR3 contains 14 residues. V was shortened by 6 bases and J by 1 base, with 11 bases between the two germline ends. DNA for the CDR3: TGTGCCAGCAGCTTTGTTGCTGGCACAGATACGCAGTATTTT. It translates to CASSFVAGTDTQYF.

This clonotype was seen many times. The chain employs TRBV25-1 and TRBJ2-2; D may match TRBD1 or TRBD2 (5 bases each). Germline V gives CDR1 MGHDK, CDR2 SYGVNS. This CDR3 comprises 12 residues. V was pared by 8 bases and J by 4 bases, with 8 bases between. The CDR3 reads CASGGSTGELFF. CDR3 sequence (DNA): TGTGCCAGCGGGGGAAGCACCGGGGAGCTGTTTTTT.

This clonotype was picked up many times. The rearrangement joins TRBV10-3 to TRBJ2-1; 10 nucleotides match TRBD2. The CDR3 is made up of 15 amino acids. Germline-derived CDR1 and CDR2 are ENHRY and SYGVKD. The J segment lost 5 bases and the V segment lost 10 bases, leaving 11 bases of the junction unmatched. The CDR3 coding sequence is TGTGCCAGCAGCCCCACTAGCGGGATCGACAATGAGCAGTTCTTC. Its protein is CASSPTSGIDNEQFF.

There are many counts of this clonotype. The chain has TRBV12-3 or TRBV12-4 and TRBJ1-5, with D perhaps TRBD1 (5 bases). Trimming removed 6 bases from V and 5 bases from J, with 17 bases in between. The CDR3 totals 15 residues. The CDR3 DNA is TGTGCCAGCAGCCCGGGGGGGAGGGGTCATCAGCCCCAGCATTTT. Translating it yields CASSPGGRGHQPQHF.

In its sample, this clonotype was seen many times. This chain connects TRBV7-8 to TRBJ1-4; TRBD1 is a possible D gene (5 bases). V lost 3 bases to trimming and J lost 4 bases, with 12 bases between them. The CDR3 totals 15 residues. Germline V CDR1 and CDR2: SGHVS, FQNEAQ. The CDR3 spells CASSFSGQVNEKLFF. In DNA form, the CDR3 reads TGTGCCAGCAGCTTCTCAGGGCAGGTTAATGAAAAACTGTTTTTT.

This clonotype was observed a few times. The chain employs TRBV2 and TRBJ1-6; 10 positions match TRBD1. V lost 11 bases and J lost 7; bases outside the gene matches: 5. Germline CDR1 is SNHLY and CDR2 is FYNNEI. This CDR3 spans 13 amino acids. CDR3 in DNA: TGTGCCGCCAAGGACAGGGGGAATTCACCCCTCCACTTT. It encodes CAAKDRGNSPLHF.

This clonotype has ten or more counts. No conserved phenylalanine or tryptophan is present at the end of the CDR3, so a read error is the likely explanation. It is unclear where the CDR3 begins or ends on the DNA, so no DNA is shown, and the CDR3 is as TCRdb lists it. The rearrangement joins TRBV28 to TRBJ2-7; TRBD2, the D gene given by the table, was not confirmed from the DNA. From its first to its last residue, the CDR3 has 11 amino acids. The germline V gene has CDR1 MDHEN and CDR2 SYDVKM. CDR3 protein: CASSSWGSGDL.

V usage is TRBV5-1 and J usage is TRBJ2-5; the D call may be TRBD1 or TRBD2 (6 bases each). CDR1 and CDR2 (germline): SGHRS, YFSETQ. This CDR3 comprises 15 residues. The V end was cut by 3 bases, the J end by 5 bases, with 17 bases between. CDR3 bases: TGCGCCAGCAGCTCCGGGGGCAGGAGGCTGGAGACCCAGTACTTC. Translated: CASSSGGRRLETQYF.

This clonotype was found many times. The chain is built from TRBV25-1 and TRBJ2-3, with 9 bases fitting TRBD1. With 6 bases clipped from V and 2 bases from J, the junction kept 6 bases outside the gene matches. CDR1 and CDR2 (germline): MGHDK, SYGVNS. CDR3 size: 15 residues. The CDR3 DNA reads as TGTGCCAGCAGAAACCGGGACAGGGACACAGATACGCAGTATTTT. This translates into CASRNRDRDTDTQYF.

Ten or more counts support this clonotype. V usage is TRBV18 and J usage is TRBJ2-7; no reliable D call. The CDR3 spans 11 residues. Germline-derived CDR1 and CDR2 are KGHSH and LQKENI. Trimming removed 1 base at V and 6 bases at J, with 4 bases between. The CDR3 region is CASSPRIEQYF. The CDR3 region has the DNA TGTGCCAGCTCACCACGGATCGAGCAGTACTTC.

This clonotype has a handful of counts. The chain carries TRBV7-8 and TRBJ2-1; D gene uncertain. V was shortened by 4 bases and J by 4 bases, with 20 bases between the two germline ends. Per germline, CDR1 SGHVS and CDR2 FQNEAQ. This CDR3 has 17 amino acids. The CDR3 sequence: CASSSIVAALRYNEQFF. The CDR3 coding sequence is TGTGCCAGCAGCTCCATAGTGGCGGCCCTGCGGTACAATGAGCAGTTCTTC.

This clonotype has at least ten counts. The chain has TRBV20-1 and TRBJ2-6; TRBD1 might be the D (6 bases). This CDR3 is 16 amino acids long. The V gene lost 3 bases and the J gene lost 0 bases, with 12 bases spanning the gap. Germline V gene sequence: CDR1 DFQATT, CDR2 SNEGSKA (reference sequence). The CDR3 reads CSARDRISSGANVLTF. CDR3 nucleotide sequence: TGCAGTGCTAGGGACAGAATTAGCTCTGGGGCCAACGTCCTGACTTTC.

The chain carries TRBV3-1 and TRBJ2-1; 10 bases line up with TRBD1. Trimming removed 6 bases from V and 4 bases from J; junction bases left unmatched: 6. The CDR3 contains 15 residues. Germline CDR1 LGHDT, CDR2 YNNKEL (reference sequence). CDR3 residues: CASRRDRGEYNEQFF. CDR3 DNA sequence: TGTGCCAGCAGACGGGACAGGGGTGAATACAATGAGCAGTTCTTC.

This clonotype was observed many times. This sequence joins TRBV2 and TRBJ2-1; 10 nucleotides match TRBD2. This CDR3 contains 15 residues. Trimming cost V 3 bases and J 7 bases; bases outside gene matches: 6. Germline V gene lookup returns CDR1 SNHLY and CDR2 FYNNEI. The CDR3 nucleotides read TGTGCCAGCAGTGATTTGGGACTAGCGAAAAATGAGCAGTTCTTC. Translating it yields CASSDLGLAKNEQFF. Combining the CDR3 with reference TRBV2 and TRBJ2-1 gives the whole variable domain EPEVTQTPSHQVTQMGQEVILRCVPISNHLYFYWYRQILGQKVEFLVSFYNNEISEKSEIFDDQFSVERPDGSNFTLKIRSTKLEDSAMYFCASSDLGLAKNEQFFGPGTRLTVL.

This clonotype has a count of ten or more. The rearrangement joins TRBV7-2 to TRBJ2-6; D perhaps matches TRBD1 (6 bases). Germline V gene data show CDR1 as SGHTA and CDR2 as FQGNSA. V was trimmed by 1 base and J by 12 bases, leaving 13 bases between them. The CDR3 is made up of 14 amino acids. The CDR3: CASSLERGGSVLTF. CDR3 DNA sequence: TGTGCCAGCAGCTTAGAACGAGGGGGTTCCGTCCTGACTTTC.

The genes are TRBV6-1 and TRBJ2-2, with D unresolved. In germline, CDR1 is MNHNS, CDR2 SASEGT. Trimming stripped 6 bases from V and 3 bases from J, with 8 bases between. The CDR3 spans 13 residues. Written as DNA, the CDR3 is TGTGCCAGCAGAGTAGATCACACCGGGGAGCTGTTTTTT. It yields the protein CASRVDHTGELFF.

This clonotype was observed a handful of times. Since a much larger clone is just one base distant, this may be a read error. The V and J genes are TRBV12-3 or TRBV12-4 and TRBJ2-4, with 9 bases aligning to TRBD2. This CDR3 is built from 17 residues. The ends lost 6 bases at V and 2 bases at J; junction bases unmatched: 11. The CDR3: CASSSTVAGGSKNIQYF. The CDR3 DNA sequence: TGTGCCAGCAGCTCGACAGTGGCGGGGGGGTCCAAAAACATTCAGTACTTC.

Ten or more counts support this clonotype. The chain employs TRBV11-2 and TRBJ2-3; D remains ambiguous. Trimming took off 3 bases at V and 4 bases at J, with 2 bases between the two ends. Germline V gene data show CDR1 as SGHAT and CDR2 as FQNNGV. The CDR3 spans 11 residues. The CDR3 region has the DNA TGTGCCAGCAGCTTGTCAGATACGCAGTATTTT. Its translation: CASSLSDTQYF.

In its sample, this clonotype was seen many times. V usage is TRBV2 and J usage is TRBJ2-1, with 7 positions matching TRBD2. The germline CDR1 and CDR2 sequences are SNHLY and FYNNEI. CDR3 size: 17 residues. Losses at the gene ends were 6 bases for V and 0 bases for J; bases not matched to a gene: 11. The CDR3, as DNA: TGTGCCAGCAGGGGCCATCGACTAGCCGGCTCCTACAATGAGCAGTTCTTC. This sequence encodes CASRGHRLAGSYNEQFF.

This clonotype is categorized as medium-sized. The genes are TRBV28 and TRBJ2-7; 9 bases line up with TRBD2. The CDR3 totals 14 residues. Germline lookup yields CDR1 MDHEN and CDR2 SYDVKM. With V trimmed by 6 bases and J by 6 bases, 9 bases remained unmatched. CDR3 nucleotides: TGTGCCAGCAGATATAGCGGGAGAGTCGGCGAGCAGTACTTC. It encodes CASRYSGRVGEQYF.

This clonotype was seen repeatedly, ten times or more. J is TRBJ2-2 and V is TRBV3-1; D uncertain. Trimming shortened V by 4 bases and J by 0 bases, and 15 bases separated the two germline ends. The CDR3 length is 17 residues. CDR1 and CDR2 from the germline V gene are LGHDT and YNNKEL (reference sequence). The CDR3 DNA reads as TGTGCCAGCAGCCCATACTACAGCCCGGCGAACACCGGGGAGCTGTTTTTT. Amino acids: CASSPYYSPANTGELFF.

This clonotype was observed many times. This chain uses TRBV5-1 with TRBJ2-2, with D possibly matching TRBD1 (6 bases). The germline gives CDR1 SGHRS, CDR2 YFSETQ. There are 16 residues in the CDR3. Trimming removed 3 bases at V and 2 bases at J, with 14 bases between. This CDR3 reads CASSWLPGHNTGELFF. The CDR3 region has the DNA TGCGCCAGCAGCTGGTTGCCGGGACACAACACCGGGGAGCTGTTTTTT. The full variable domain, its missing parts supplied by reference TRBV5-1 and TRBJ2-2, is KAGVTQTPRYLIKTRGQQVTLSCSPISGHRSVSWYQQTPGQGLQFLFEYFSETQRNKGNFPGRFSGRQFSNSRSEMNVSTLELGDSALYLCASSWLPGHNTGELFFGEGSRLTVL.

This clonotype has at least ten counts. The genes are TRBV28 and TRBJ1-5; D is unresolved. V was pared by 6 bases and J by 9 bases, with 21 bases between. The CDR3 spans 15 residues. Germline V lookup: CDR1 MDHEN, CDR2 SYDVKM. CDR3 protein: CASSPQEVGEAPQHF. CDR3 DNA sequence: TGTGCCAGCAGCCCCCAAGAGGTAGGAGAGGCGCCCCAGCATTTT.